The clone carrying this T cell receptor (beta chain) was detected a few times. Its target is unknown. For Graves' hyperthyroidism to be stable, ophthalmopathy could not progress within 18 months. The data were obtained in a study of T cells in Graves' hyperthyroidism and ophthalmopathy. Notes on the study in general: A model of 13 V-J features distinguished ophthalmopathy from stable hyperthyroidism. A median around six months before onset, the model predicted ophthalmopathy.

RNA transcripts yielded amplified TCR beta CDR3 regions. First-round RT-PCR with HTBI primers amplified the TCR CDR3 region. TCRdb reprocessed the multiplex PCR reads via MiXCR and lists one record per CDR3 protein. The sample lists some 510,000 distinct CDR3 sequences; around 20% were seen once. Germline assignment: CDR1 MNHNS and CDR2 SASEGT. The V gene lost 9 bases and the J gene lost 0 bases, with 11 bases spanning the gap. The CDR3 is made up of 14 amino acids. This sequence originates from a man between 18 and 35 years old with Graves' hyperthyroidism. The sequenced sample consisted of blood. V is TRBV6-1 and J is TRBJ2-2, with TRBD1 as a possible D gene (6 bases). The CDR3 nucleotides are TGTGCCAGTCAACAGGGCGCGAACACCGGGGAGCTGTTTTTT. It codes for CASQQGANTGELFF.